The T cell receptor beta chain described here comes from a study of T-cell memory formation after mild COVID-19. Findings of the study overall: In second-wave clones peaking day 37, SARS-CoV-2 specificity remained unconfirmed.

5'RACE primed from the constant segment yielded TCR alpha and TCR beta cDNA libraries bearing sample barcodes and UMIs. TCRdb independently ran MiXCR on the 5' RACE reads; one entry per CDR3 protein. The data contain hundreds of thousands of distinct CDR3 sequences, approximately 27% of them singletons. The V gene lost 0 bases and the J gene lost 4 bases, with 15 bases spanning the gap. The CDR3 contains 16 residues. CDR1 is MNHEY, CDR2 SVGAGI, per germline. Concerning this clonotype: The antigen remains unidentified.

This sequence was found in an adult woman who had mild COVID-19 (a few samples of this study predate the infection). Cell type and time point are not known. Sequencing was done on a sample of PBMCs or a T cell subset sorted from them (not recorded which). The rearrangement joins TRBV6-5 to TRBJ1-2; tentative D call: TRBD1 (6 bases). CDR3 sequence (DNA): TGTGCCAGCAGTTACTCGAAGTCCTGGGGGCCCTATGGCTACACCTTC. It yields the protein CASSYSKSWGPYGYTF.